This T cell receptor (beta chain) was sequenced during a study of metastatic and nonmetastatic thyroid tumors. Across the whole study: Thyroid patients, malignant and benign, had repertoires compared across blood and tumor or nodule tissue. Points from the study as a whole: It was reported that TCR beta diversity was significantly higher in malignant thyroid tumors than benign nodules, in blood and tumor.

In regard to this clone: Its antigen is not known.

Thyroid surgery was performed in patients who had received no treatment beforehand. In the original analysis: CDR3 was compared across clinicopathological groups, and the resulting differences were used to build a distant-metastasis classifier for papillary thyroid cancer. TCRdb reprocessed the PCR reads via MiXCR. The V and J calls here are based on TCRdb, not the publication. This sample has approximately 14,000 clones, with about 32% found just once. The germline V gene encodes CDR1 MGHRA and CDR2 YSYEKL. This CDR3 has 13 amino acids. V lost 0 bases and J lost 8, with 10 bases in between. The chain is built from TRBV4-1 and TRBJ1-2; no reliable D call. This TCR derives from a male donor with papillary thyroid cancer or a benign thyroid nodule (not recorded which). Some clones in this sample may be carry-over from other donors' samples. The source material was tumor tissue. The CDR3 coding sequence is TGCGCCAGCAGCCAAGACGATTGGGAAGGCTACACCTTC. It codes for CASSQDDWEGYTF.